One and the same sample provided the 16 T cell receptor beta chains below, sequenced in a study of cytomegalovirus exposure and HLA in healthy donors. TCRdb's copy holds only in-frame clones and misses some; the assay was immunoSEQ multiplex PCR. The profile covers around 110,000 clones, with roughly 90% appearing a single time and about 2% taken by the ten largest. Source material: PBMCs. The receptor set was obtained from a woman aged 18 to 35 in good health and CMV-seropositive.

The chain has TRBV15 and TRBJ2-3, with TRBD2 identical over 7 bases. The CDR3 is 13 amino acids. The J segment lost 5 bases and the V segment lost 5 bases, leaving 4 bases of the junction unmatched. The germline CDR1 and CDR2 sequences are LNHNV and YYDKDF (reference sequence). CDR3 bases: TGTGCCACCAGCGGGGGGGAGGTAGATACGCAGTATTTT. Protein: CATSGGEVDTQYF.

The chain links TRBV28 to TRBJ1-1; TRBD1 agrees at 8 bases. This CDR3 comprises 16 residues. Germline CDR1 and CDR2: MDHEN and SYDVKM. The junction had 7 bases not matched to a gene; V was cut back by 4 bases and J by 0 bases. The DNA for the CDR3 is TGTGCCAGCAGTTACCCTACAGGGGGGATGAACACTGAAGCTTTCTTT. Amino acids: CASSYPTGGMNTEAFF.

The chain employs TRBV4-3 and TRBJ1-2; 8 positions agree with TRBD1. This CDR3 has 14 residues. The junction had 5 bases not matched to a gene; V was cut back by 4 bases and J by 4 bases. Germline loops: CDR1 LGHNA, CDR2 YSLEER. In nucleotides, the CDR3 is TGCGCCAGCAGCCCCGACAGGGGTTTCTATGGCTACACCTTC. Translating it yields CASSPDRGFYGYTF.

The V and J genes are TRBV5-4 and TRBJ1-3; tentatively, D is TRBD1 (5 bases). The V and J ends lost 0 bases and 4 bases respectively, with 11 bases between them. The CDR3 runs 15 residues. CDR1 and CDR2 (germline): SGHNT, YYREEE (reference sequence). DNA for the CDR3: TGTGCCAGCAGCTTGGGGGGCCACAAAGGAAACACCATATATTTT. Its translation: CASSLGGHKGNTIYF.

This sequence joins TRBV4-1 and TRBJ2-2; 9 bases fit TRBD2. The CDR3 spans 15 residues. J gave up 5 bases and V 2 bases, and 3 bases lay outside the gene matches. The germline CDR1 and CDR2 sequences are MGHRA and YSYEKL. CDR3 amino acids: CASSQPLAGTGELFF. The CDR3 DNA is TGCGCCAGCAGCCAACCCCTAGCGGGGACCGGGGAGCTGTTTTTT.

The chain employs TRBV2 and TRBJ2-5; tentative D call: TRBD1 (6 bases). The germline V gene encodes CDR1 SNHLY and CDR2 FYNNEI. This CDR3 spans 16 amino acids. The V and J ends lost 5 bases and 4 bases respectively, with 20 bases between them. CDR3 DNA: TGTGCCAGCAGTAGCGGACAGTCGAAACGGCCAGAGACCCAGTACTTC. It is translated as CASSSGQSKRPETQYF.

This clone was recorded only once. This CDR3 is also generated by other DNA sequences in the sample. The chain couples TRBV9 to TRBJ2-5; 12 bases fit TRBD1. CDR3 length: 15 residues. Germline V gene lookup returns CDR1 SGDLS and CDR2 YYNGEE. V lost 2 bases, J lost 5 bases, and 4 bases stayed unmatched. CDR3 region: CASSVGTGGGETQYF. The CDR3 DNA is TGTGCCAGCAGCGTCGGGACAGGGGGCGGGGAGACCCAGTACTTC. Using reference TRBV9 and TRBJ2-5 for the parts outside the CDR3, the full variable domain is DSGVTQTPKHLITATGQRVTLRCSPRSGDLSVYWYQQSLDQGLQFLIQYYNGEERAKGNILERFSAQQFPDLHSELNLSSLELGDSALYFCASSVGTGGGETQYFGPGTRLLVL.

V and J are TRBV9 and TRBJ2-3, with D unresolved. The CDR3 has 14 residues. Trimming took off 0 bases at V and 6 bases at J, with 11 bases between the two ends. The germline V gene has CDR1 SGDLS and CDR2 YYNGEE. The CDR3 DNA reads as TGTGCCAGCAGCGTAGCTTTGTCGTCGGATACGCAGTATTTT. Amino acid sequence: CASSVALSSDTQYF.

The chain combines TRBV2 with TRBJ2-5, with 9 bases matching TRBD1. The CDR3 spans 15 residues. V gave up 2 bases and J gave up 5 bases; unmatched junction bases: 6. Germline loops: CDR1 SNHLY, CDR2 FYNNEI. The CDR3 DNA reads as TGTGCCAGCAGTGAAACGGGACAGGGTCTTGAGACCCAGTACTTC. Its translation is CASSETGQGLETQYF. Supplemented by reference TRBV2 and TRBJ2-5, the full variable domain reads EPEVTQTPSHQVTQMGQEVILRCVPISNHLYFYWYRQILGQKVEFLVSFYNNEISEKSEIFDDQFSVERPDGSNFTLKIRSTKLEDSAMYFCASSETGQGLETQYFGPGTRLLVL.

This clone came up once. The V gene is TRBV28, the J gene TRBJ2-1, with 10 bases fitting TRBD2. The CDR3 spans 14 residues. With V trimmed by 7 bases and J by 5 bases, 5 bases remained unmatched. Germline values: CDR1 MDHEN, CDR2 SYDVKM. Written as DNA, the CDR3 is TGTGCCAGCACTAAAGCGGGGGGGGACAATGAGCAGTTCTTC. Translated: CASTKAGGDNEQFF.

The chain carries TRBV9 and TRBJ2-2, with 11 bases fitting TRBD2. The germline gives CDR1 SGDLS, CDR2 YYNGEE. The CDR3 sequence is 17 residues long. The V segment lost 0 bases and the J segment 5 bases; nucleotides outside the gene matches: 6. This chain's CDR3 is CASSVGGSSGGTGELFF. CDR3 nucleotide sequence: TGTGCCAGCAGCGTAGGGGGATCTAGCGGGGGGACCGGGGAGCTGTTTTTT.

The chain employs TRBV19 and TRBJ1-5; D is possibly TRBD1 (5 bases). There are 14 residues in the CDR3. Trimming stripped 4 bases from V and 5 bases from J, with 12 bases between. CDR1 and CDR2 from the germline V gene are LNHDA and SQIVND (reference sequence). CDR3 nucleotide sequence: TGTGCCAGTAGTACCGGGACTGACTATCAGCCCCAGCATTTT. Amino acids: CASSTGTDYQPQHF.

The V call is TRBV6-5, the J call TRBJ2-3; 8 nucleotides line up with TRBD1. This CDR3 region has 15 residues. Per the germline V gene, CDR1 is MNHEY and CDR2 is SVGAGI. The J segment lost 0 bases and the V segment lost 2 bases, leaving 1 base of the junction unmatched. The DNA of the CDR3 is TGTGCCAGCAGTTACGGACAGGGAAGCACAGATACGCAGTATTTT. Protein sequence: CASSYGQGSTDTQYF.

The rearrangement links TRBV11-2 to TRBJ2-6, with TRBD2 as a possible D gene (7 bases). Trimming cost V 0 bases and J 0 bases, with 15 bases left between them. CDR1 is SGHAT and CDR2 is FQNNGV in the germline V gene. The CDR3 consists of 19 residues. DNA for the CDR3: TGTGCCAGCAGCTTAGATCTAACGGGGGGCCTCTCTGGGGCCAACGTCCTGACTTTC. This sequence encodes CASSLDLTGGLSGANVLTF.

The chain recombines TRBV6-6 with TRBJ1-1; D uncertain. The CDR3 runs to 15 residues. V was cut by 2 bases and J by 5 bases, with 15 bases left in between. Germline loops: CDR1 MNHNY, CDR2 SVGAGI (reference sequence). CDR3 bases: TGTGCCAGCAGTTACCTCGGGGAGGGAGGGACTGAAGCTTTCTTT. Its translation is CASSYLGEGGTEAFF.

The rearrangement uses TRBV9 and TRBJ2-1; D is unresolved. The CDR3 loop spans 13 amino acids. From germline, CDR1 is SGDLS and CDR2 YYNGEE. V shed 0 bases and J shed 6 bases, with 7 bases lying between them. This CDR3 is CASSVGLLNEQFF. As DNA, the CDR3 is TGTGCCAGCAGCGTAGGTCTTCTCAATGAGCAGTTCTTC.